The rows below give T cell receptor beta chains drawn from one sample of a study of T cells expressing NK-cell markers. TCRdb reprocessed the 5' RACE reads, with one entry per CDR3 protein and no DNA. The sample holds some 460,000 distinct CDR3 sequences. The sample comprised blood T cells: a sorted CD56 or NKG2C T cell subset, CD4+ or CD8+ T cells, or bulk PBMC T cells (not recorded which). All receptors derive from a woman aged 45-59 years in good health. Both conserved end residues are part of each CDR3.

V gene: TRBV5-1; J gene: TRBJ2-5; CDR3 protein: CASSPTQGDQETQYF
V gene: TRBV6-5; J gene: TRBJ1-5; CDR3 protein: CASSYSPQGAQHF
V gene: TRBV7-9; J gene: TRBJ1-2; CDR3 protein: CASSSKGGYTF
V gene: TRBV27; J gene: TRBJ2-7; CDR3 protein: CASSSPRQGSTYEQYF
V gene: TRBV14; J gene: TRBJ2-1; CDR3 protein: CASSLAWMGAAYNEQFF
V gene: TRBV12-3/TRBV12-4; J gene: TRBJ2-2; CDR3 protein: CASRHRAGRVGNTGELFF
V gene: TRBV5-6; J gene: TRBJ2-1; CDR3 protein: CAGSRDRVGNEQFF
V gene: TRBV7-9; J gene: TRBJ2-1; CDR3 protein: CASKQGGGIYNEQFF
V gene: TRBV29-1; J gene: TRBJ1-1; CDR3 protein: CSVRGVGTEAFF
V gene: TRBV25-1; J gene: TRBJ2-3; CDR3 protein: CASSGSSTDTQYF
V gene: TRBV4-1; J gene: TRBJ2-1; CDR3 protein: CASSQDPRGYNEQFF
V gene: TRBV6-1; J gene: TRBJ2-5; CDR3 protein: CASKARAGETQYF
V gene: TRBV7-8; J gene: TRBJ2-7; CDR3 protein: CASSPPGTPAPYEQYF
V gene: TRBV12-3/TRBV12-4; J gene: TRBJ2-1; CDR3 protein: CASSFLAGDDNEQFF
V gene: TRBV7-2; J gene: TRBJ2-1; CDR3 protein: CASSPPSVANKQFF
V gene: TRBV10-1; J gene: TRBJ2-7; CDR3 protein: CASIPGGLQQYF
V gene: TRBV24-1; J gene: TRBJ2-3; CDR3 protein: CATSVNGGDGTQYF
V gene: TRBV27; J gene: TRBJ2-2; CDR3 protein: CASSLFRASREGELFF
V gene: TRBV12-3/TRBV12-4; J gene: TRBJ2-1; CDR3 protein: CASSRAQGNEQFF
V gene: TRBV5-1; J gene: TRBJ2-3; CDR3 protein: CASSIRLAGVTDTQYF
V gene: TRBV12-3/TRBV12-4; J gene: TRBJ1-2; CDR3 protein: CASSLRAGGQGYTF
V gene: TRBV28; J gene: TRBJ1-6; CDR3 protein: CASSTQRNSPLHF
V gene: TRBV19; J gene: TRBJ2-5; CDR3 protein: CASSTGDTYQETQYF
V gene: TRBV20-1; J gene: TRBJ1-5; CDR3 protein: CSAVQGARQPQHF
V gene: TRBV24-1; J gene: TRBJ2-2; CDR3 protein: CATSREEPTGELFF